Listed below are T cell receptor beta chains from one sample, sequenced in a study of spatial heterogeneity in lung cancer. TCRdb re-analysed the 5' RACE reads in MiXCR, keeping a single row per CDR3 protein. The data hold roughly 8,900 distinct CDR3 sequences, with 8.7% observed a single time. Sequenced material: lung tumor tissue, taken at surgery. The receptors stem from a female donor with early-stage non-small cell lung cancer. Each CDR3 is given with its conserved first and last residue. A D gene is named only where the DNA matches it firmly. Clone size, where shown, is once, few, many, or a class for clones that have expanded.

abundance: .
j_gene: TRBJ2-3
v_gene: TRBV12-5
d_gene: .
CDR3nt: TGTGCTAGTGGTTTTATGGTGGGTAGCACAGATACGCAGTATTTT
CDR3aa: CASGFMVGSTDTQYF

abundance: many
j_gene: TRBJ2-7
v_gene: TRBV7-9
d_gene: TRBD1
CDR3nt: TGTGCCAGCAGCCCCCGGGACAGGGGCTACGAGCAGTACTTC
CDR3aa: CASSPRDRGYEQYF

abundance: many
j_gene: TRBJ2-2
v_gene: TRBV12-3/TRBV12-4
d_gene: TRBD2
CDR3nt: TGTGCCAGCAGGGCGACTAGCGGGGGGTGGACCGGGGAGCTGTTTTTT
CDR3aa: CASRATSGGWTGELFF

abundance: .
j_gene: TRBJ1-2
v_gene: TRBV10-3
d_gene: .
CDR3nt: TGTGCCATCAGTGAGCAACTTTGGGGGAGCGGCTACACCTTC
CDR3aa: CAISEQLWGSGYTF

abundance: many
j_gene: TRBJ1-5
v_gene: TRBV2
d_gene: .
CDR3nt: TGTGCCAGCCAGGATAGCAATCAGCCCCAGCATTTT
CDR3aa: CASQDSNQPQHF

abundance: many
j_gene: TRBJ2-4
v_gene: TRBV5-5
d_gene: TRBD2
CDR3nt: TGTGCCAGCAGCACCGCGGGGGGCGCCGAAAACATTCAGTACTTC
CDR3aa: CASSTAGGAENIQYF

abundance: few
j_gene: TRBJ1-6
v_gene: TRBV27
d_gene: .
CDR3nt: TGTGCCAGCAGAGTACGCCTTTATAATTCACCCCTCCACTTT
CDR3aa: CASRVRLYNSPLHF

abundance: many
j_gene: TRBJ1-4
v_gene: TRBV18
d_gene: .
CDR3nt: TGTGCCAGCTCACCACCGTTGGCCGGTGAAAAACTGTTTTTT
CDR3aa: CASSPPLAGEKLFF

abundance: .
j_gene: TRBJ1-1
v_gene: TRBV11-2
d_gene: .
CDR3nt: TGTGCCAGCAGCTTGCCTGGACACCTCACTGAAGCTTTCTTT
CDR3aa: CASSLPGHLTEAFF

abundance: .
j_gene: TRBJ2-5
v_gene: TRBV5-6
d_gene: .
CDR3nt: TGTGCCAGCAGCTTCTCGCTGCGAAGTGAAGAGACCCAGTACTTC
CDR3aa: CASSFSLRSEETQYF

abundance: few
j_gene: TRBJ2-7
v_gene: TRBV20-1
d_gene: TRBD2
CDR3nt: TGCAGTCCCCGGGGGACTAAAATCTACGAGCAGTACTTC
CDR3aa: CSPRGTKIYEQYF

abundance: many
j_gene: TRBJ2-3
v_gene: TRBV5-1
d_gene: .
CDR3nt: TGCGCCAGCAGCTTCGCTGGAAGCACAGATACGCAGTATTTT
CDR3aa: CASSFAGSTDTQYF

abundance: medium-sized
j_gene: TRBJ1-6
v_gene: TRBV12-3/TRBV12-4
d_gene: TRBD1
CDR3nt: TGTGCCAGCAGTGGACAGGGGAGTTCACCCCTCCACTTT
CDR3aa: CASSGQGSSPLHF

abundance: medium-sized
j_gene: TRBJ2-7
v_gene: TRBV5-4
d_gene: .
CDR3nt: TGTGCCAGCAGCTATTCACAGGGTAACGAGCAGTACTTC
CDR3aa: CASSYSQGNEQYF

abundance: many
j_gene: TRBJ2-6
v_gene: TRBV7-8
d_gene: .
CDR3nt: TGTGCCAGCAGCAGTCTGTACGTCCTGACTTTC
CDR3aa: CASSSLYVLTF

abundance: few
j_gene: TRBJ2-5
v_gene: TRBV18
d_gene: .
CDR3nt: TGTGCCAGCTCTCGCGACAGCCAAGAGACCCAGTACTTC
CDR3aa: CASSRDSQETQYF

abundance: many
j_gene: TRBJ2-3
v_gene: TRBV3-1
d_gene: TRBD1
CDR3nt: TGTGCCAGCAGCCAAGGACAGAGAACAGGGGCCTATACGCAGTATTTT
CDR3aa: CASSQGQRTGAYTQYF

abundance: many
j_gene: TRBJ1-6
v_gene: TRBV5-6
d_gene: .
CDR3nt: TGTGCCAGCAGCTTGAACCGGGGGTATAATTCACCCCTCCACTTT
CDR3aa: CASSLNRGYNSPLHF

abundance: .
j_gene: TRBJ2-7
v_gene: TRBV19
d_gene: .
CDR3nt: TGTGCCAGTAGTATCGCAGGTCCCTACGAGCAGTACTTC
CDR3aa: CASSIAGPYEQYF

abundance: .
j_gene: TRBJ1-3
v_gene: TRBV10-2
d_gene: .
CDR3nt: TGCGCCAGCAGTGACCGGTGGAACACTGGAAACACCATATATTTT
CDR3aa: CASSDRWNTGNTIYF

abundance: medium-sized
j_gene: TRBJ1-1
v_gene: TRBV19
d_gene: TRBD1
CDR3nt: TGTGCCAGTACTCGCCGCGCCCCAGGGGGTGAAACTGAAGCTTTCTTT
CDR3aa: CASTRRAPGGETEAFF

abundance: many
j_gene: TRBJ2-3
v_gene: TRBV29-1
d_gene: .
CDR3nt: TGCAGCGTTGAAGAGTATGTATCGCTTGGGGTGGTTTTT
CDR3aa: CSVEEYVSLGVVF

abundance: many
j_gene: TRBJ1-1
v_gene: TRBV11-2
d_gene: TRBD1
CDR3nt: TGTGCCAGCAGCTGGGGACAGATGAACACTGAAGCTTTCTTT
CDR3aa: CASSWGQMNTEAFF

abundance: medium-sized
j_gene: TRBJ1-2
v_gene: TRBV27
d_gene: TRBD1
CDR3nt: TGTGCCAGCAGTCCCCTTCGAGGACAGGGGGCCGGGGGCTACACCTTC
CDR3aa: CASSPLRGQGAGGYTF

abundance: many
j_gene: TRBJ2-3
v_gene: TRBV20-1
d_gene: .
CDR3nt: TGCAGTGCGAACTCTTATAGCACAGATACGCAGTATTTT
CDR3aa: CSANSYSTDTQYF

abundance: many
j_gene: TRBJ2-3
v_gene: TRBV5-1
d_gene: .
CDR3nt: TGCGCCAGCAGCTTTCGCCAGGTACCAGATACGCAGTATTTT
CDR3aa: CASSFRQVPDTQYF

abundance: .
j_gene: TRBJ2-7
v_gene: TRBV28
d_gene: .
CDR3nt: TGTGCCAGCAGTTTAAGCCTCTACGAGCAGTACTTC
CDR3aa: CASSLSLYEQYF

abundance: medium-sized
j_gene: TRBJ2-7
v_gene: TRBV7-2
d_gene: .
CDR3nt: TGTGCCAGCAGCTCACCCCAACAAGGTTCCTACGAGCAGTACTTC
CDR3aa: CASSSPQQGSYEQYF

abundance: few
j_gene: TRBJ2-7
v_gene: TRBV5-1
d_gene: TRBD2
CDR3nt: TGCGCCAGCAGCTTACTGAGCGGGGGGGCCCTTGCCTACGAGCAGTACTTC
CDR3aa: CASSLLSGGALAYEQYF

abundance: many
j_gene: TRBJ1-2
v_gene: TRBV29-1
d_gene: .
CDR3nt: TGCAGCGTTGGCGCGGATGGCTACACCTTC
CDR3aa: CSVGADGYTF

abundance: many
j_gene: TRBJ2-7
v_gene: TRBV7-3
d_gene: .
CDR3nt: TGTGCCAGCAGCTGGCAGGGGGGTAAGAACTACGAGCAGTACTTC
CDR3aa: CASSWQGGKNYEQYF

abundance: many
j_gene: TRBJ1-1
v_gene: TRBV7-2
d_gene: .
CDR3nt: TGTGCCAGCAGCTTAGATGGTGCAGGGAACGCCGGGAACACTGAAGCTTTCTTT
CDR3aa: CASSLDGAGNAGNTEAFF

abundance: medium-sized
j_gene: TRBJ1-4
v_gene: TRBV19
d_gene: .
CDR3nt: TGTGCCAGTAGTACCAAAGGGAATCGACTGTTTTTT
CDR3aa: CASSTKGNRLFF